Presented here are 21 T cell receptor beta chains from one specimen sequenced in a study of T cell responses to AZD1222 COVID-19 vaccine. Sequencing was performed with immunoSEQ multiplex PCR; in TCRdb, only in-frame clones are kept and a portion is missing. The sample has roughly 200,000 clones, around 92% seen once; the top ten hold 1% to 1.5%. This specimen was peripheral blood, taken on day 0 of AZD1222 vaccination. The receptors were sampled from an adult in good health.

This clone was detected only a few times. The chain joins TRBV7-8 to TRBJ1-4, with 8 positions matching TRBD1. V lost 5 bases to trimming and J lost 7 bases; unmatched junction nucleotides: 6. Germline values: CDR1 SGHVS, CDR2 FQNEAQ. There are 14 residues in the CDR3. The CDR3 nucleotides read TGTGCCAGCAGCAGATCCGACAGGGGTGAAAAACTGTTTTTT. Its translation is CASSRSDRGEKLFF.

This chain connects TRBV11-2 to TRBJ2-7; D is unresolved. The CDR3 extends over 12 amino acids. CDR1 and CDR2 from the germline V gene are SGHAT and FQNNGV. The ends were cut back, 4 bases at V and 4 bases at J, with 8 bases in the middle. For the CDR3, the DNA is TGTGCCAGCAGCTACGGACCTTACGAGCAGTACTTC. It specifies CASSYGPYEQYF.

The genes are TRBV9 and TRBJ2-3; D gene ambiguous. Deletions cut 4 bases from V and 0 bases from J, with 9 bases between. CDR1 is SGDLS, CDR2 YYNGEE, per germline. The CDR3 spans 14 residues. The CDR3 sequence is CASSTAASTDTQYF. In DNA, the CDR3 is TGTGCCAGCAGCACTGCAGCAAGCACAGATACGCAGTATTTT.

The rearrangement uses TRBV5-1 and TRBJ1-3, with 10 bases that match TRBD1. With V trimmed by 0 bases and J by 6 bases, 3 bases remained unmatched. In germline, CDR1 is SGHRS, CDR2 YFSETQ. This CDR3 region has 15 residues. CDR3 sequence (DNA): TGCGCCAGCAGCTTGGTCGGGACAGGGGCAAACACCATATATTTT. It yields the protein CASSLVGTGANTIYF.

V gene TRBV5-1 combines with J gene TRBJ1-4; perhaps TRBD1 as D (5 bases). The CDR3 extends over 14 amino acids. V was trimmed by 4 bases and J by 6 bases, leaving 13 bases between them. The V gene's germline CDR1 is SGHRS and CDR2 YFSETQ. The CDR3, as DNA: TGCGCCAGCAGCACAGACAGTTCTTATGAAAAACTGTTTTTT. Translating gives CASSTDSSYEKLFF.

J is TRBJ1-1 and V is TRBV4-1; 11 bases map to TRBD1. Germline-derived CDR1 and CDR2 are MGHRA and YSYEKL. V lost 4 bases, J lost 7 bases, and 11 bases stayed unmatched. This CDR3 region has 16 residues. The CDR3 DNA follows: TGCGCCAGCAGCCGCCTACCGGGACAGGGGGGGAGTGAAGCTTTCTTT. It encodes CASSRLPGQGGSEAFF.

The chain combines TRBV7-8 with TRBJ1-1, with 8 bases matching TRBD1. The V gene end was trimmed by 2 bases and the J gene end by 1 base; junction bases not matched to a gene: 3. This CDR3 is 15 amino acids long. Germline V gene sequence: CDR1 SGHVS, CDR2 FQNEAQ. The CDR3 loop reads CASSLTTGGNTEAFF. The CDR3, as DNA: TGTGCCAGCAGCTTAACTACAGGGGGGAACACTGAAGCTTTCTTT.

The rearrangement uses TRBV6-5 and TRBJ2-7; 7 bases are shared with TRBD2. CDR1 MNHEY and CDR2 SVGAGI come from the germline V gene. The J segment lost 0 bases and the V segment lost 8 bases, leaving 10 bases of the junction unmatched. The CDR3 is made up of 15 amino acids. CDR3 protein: CASRPSGVSSYEQYF. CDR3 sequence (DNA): TGTGCCAGCCGTCCCAGCGGGGTCTCCTCCTACGAGCAGTACTTC.

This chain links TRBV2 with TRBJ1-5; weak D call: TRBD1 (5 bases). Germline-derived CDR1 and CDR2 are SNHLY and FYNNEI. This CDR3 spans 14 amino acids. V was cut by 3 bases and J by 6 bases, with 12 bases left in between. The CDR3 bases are TGTGCCAGCAGTGAGGGGGGTTTGAGTCAGCCCCAGCATTTT. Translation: CASSEGGLSQPQHF.

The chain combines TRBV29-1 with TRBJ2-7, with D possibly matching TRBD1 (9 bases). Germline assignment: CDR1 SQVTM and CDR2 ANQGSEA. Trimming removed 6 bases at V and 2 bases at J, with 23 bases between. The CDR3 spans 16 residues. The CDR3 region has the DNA TGCAGCGTGCGACAGGGGGGCCAAGCGGGGGCCTACGAGCAGTACTTC. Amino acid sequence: CSVRQGGQAGAYEQYF.

For the CDR3, the DNA is TGTGCCAGCAGCCAAGATCACCCCAAAAACATTCAGTACTTC. Protein sequence: CASSQDHPKNIQYF. The chain is built from TRBV14 and TRBJ2-4; no clear D gene. Germline V gene lookup returns CDR1 SGHDN and CDR2 FVKESK. The CDR3 has 14 residues. V lost 0 bases and J lost 2, with 5 bases in between.

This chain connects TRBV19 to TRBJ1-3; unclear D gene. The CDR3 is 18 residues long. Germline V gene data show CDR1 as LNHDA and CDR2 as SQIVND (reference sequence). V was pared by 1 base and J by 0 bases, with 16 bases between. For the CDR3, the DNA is TGTGCCAGTAGTATAGGAGGCGGGTGGAAGTTCTCTGGAAACACCATATATTTT. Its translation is CASSIGGGWKFSGNTIYF.

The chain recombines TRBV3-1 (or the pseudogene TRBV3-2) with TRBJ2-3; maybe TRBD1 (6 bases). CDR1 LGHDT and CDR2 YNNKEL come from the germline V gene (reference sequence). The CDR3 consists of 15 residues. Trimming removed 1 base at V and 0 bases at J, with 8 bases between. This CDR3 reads CASSQGTGSTDTQYF. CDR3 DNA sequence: TGTGCCAGCAGCCAAGGTACAGGGAGCACAGATACGCAGTATTTT.

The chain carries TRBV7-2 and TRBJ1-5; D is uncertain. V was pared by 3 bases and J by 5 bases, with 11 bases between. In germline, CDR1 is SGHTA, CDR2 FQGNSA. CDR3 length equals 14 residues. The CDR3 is CASSFAGGDQPQHF. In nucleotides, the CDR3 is TGTGCCAGCAGCTTTGCCGGCGGGGATCAGCCCCAGCATTTT.

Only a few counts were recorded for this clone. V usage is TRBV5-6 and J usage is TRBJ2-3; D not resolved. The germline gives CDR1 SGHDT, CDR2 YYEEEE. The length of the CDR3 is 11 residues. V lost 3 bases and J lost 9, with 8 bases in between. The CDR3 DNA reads TGTGCCAGCAGCTCCCAGGAAACGCAGTATTTT. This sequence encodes CASSSQETQYF.

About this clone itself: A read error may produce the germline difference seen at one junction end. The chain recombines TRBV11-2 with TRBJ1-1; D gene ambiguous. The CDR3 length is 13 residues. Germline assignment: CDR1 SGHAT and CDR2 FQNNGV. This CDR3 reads CASTLGRGTEAFF. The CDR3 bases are TGTGCCAGCACCTTAGGGAGAGGCACTGAAGCTTTCTTT. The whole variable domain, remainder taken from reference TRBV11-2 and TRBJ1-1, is EAGVAQSPRYKIIEKRQSVAFWCNPISGHATLYWYQQILGQGPKLLIQFQNNGVVDDSQLPKDRFSAERLKGVDSTLKIQPAKLEDSAVYLCASTLGRGTEAFFGQGTRLTVV.

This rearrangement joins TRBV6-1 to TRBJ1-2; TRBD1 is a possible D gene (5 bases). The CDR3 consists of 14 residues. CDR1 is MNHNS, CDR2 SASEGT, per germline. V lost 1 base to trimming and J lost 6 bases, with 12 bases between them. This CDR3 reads CASSEGGGADGYTF. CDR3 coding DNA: TGTGCCAGCAGTGAAGGTGGAGGGGCGGATGGCTACACCTTC.

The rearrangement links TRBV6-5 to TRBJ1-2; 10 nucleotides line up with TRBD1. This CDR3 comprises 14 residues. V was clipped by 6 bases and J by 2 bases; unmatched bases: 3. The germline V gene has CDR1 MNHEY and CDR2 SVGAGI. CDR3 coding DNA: TGTGCCAGCAGACCGGACAGGGGGAACTATGGCTACACCTTC. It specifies CASRPDRGNYGYTF.

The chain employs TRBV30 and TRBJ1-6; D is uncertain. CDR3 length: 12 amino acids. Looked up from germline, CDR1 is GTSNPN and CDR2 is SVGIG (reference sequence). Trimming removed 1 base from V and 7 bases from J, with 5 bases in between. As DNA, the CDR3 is TGTGCCTGGAGTGGACAAAATTCACCCCTCCACTTT. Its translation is CAWSGQNSPLHF. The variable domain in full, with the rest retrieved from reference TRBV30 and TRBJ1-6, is SQTIHQWPATLVQPVGSPLSLECTVEGTSNPNLYWYRQAAGRGLQLLFYSVGIGQISSEVPQNLSASRPQDRQFILSSKKLLLSDSGFYLCAWSGQNSPLHFGNGTRLTVT.

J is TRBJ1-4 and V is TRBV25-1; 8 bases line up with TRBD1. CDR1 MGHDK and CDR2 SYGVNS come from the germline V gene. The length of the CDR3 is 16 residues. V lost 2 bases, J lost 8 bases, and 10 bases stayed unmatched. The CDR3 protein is CASSEGNRGAGEKLFF. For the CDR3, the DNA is TGTGCCAGCAGTGAAGGGAACAGGGGGGCTGGGGAAAAACTGTTTTTT.

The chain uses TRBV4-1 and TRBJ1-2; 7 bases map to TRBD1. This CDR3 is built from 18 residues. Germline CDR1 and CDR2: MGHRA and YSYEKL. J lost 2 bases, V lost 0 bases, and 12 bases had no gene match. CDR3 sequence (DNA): TGCGCCAGCAGCCAAGAGGGAAAGACAGGGAGCTGGAACTATGGCTACACCTTC. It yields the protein CASSQEGKTGSWNYGYTF.